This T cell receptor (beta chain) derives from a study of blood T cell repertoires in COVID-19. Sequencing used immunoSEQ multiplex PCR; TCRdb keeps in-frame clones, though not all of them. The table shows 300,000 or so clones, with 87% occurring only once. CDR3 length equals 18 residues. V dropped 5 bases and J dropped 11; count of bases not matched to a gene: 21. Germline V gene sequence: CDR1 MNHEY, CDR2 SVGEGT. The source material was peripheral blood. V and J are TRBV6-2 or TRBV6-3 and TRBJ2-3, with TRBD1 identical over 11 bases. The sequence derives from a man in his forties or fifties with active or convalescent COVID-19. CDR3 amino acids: CASSGTRGQGAKFFEQYF. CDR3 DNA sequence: TGTGCCAGCAGTGGAACTCGAGGACAGGGGGCGAAATTTTTCGAGCAGTATTTT.